This entry concerns a single T cell receptor beta chain. Original processing methods: For nucleated cells, counts were estimated from reference gene primer amplification. Sequenced by immunoSEQ multiplex PCR; TCRdb stores in-frame clones only, minus some. For V, J and clone size, that table is used; D and trimming come from the DNA. The sample lists hundreds of thousands of clones; 80% to 85% were seen once. These data come from a study of blood T cell repertoires in COVID-19. The CDR3 has 14 residues. V was clipped by 3 bases and J by 0 bases, with 10 bases between them. The germline CDR1 and CDR2 sequences are SGHNT and YYREEE (reference sequence).

The TCR was taken from a woman older than 75 with active or convalescent COVID-19. The V and J genes are TRBV5-4 and TRBJ2-7, with D tentatively TRBD2 (6 bases). Sequencing was done on a sample of peripheral blood. The CDR3 here is CASSSRGGSYEQYF. The DNA of the CDR3 is TGTGCCAGCAGCTCACGGGGAGGCTCCTACGAGCAGTACTTC. The full variable domain, completed using reference TRBV5-4 and TRBJ2-7, is ETGVTQSPTHLIKTRGQQVTLRCSSQSGHNTVSWYQQALGQGPQFIFQYYREEENGRGNFPPRFSGLQFPNYSSELNVNALELDDSALYLCASSSRGGSYEQYFGPGTRLTVT.